The source of this T cell receptor (beta chain) is a study of naive and memory T cell subsets. Study-wide points: TCR counts from RNA may reflect activation-linked expression changes. A few larger clonotypes appeared in naive repertoires, especially CD8, possibly memory cells re-expressing CD45RA. In CD4 and CD8 cells, diversity dropped from naive through EMRA.

CMV status came from CD4+ T cell IFNgamma after overnight CMV lysate stimulation of fresh PBMCs. CD4 T cells were positively selected, then CD8 T cells from the CD4-negative fraction. The CDR3 runs to 12 residues. In germline, CDR1 is SGHAT, CDR2 FQDESV (reference sequence). Regarding this clonotype: As yet, its antigen is unknown. Being one base from a much bigger clone, this may be a read error.

Both TRBC1 and TRBC2 were covered by a beta constant-region primer of two equimolar oligonucleotides. Four rounds of PCR amplified the ligated cDNA using nested alpha and beta constant-region primers plus SP2. TCRdb reprocessed the UMI-ligation and nested PCR reads via MiXCR and lists one record per CDR3 protein. The table shows over 80,000 distinct CDR3 sequences, with over 9% occurring only once. This TCR was recovered from a human donor in good health. Sequenced input: naive CD4+ T cells from blood. This chain links TRBV11-1 with TRBJ2-7; D is unresolved. The CDR3 DNA sequence: TGTGCCGGCAGTCTAAGTCAGTACGAGCAGTACTTC. Translated, it gives CAGSLSQYEQYF.